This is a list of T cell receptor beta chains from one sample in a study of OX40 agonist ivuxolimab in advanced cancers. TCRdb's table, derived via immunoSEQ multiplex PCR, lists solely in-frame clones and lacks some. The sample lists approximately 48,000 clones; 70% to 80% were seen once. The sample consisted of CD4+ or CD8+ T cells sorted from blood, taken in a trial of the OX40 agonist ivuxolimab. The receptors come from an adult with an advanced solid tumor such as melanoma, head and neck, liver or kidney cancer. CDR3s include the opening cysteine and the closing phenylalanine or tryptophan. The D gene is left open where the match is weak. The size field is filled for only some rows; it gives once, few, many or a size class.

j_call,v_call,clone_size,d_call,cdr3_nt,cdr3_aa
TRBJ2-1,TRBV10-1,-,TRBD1,TGCGCCAGCAGTGGGACAGGGGGCTACAATGAGCAGTTCTTC,CASSGTGGYNEQFF
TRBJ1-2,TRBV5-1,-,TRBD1,TGCGCCAGCAGAACACAGGGGGCTAACTATGGCTACACCTTC,CASRTQGANYGYTF
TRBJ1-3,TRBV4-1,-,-,TGCGCCAGCAGCCAAGATCGACTTATTGGAAACACCATATATTTT,CASSQDRLIGNTIYF
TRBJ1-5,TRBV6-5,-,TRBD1,TGTGCCAGCAGTTACGGACAGGGACACAATCAGCCCCAGCATTTT,CASSYGQGHNQPQHF
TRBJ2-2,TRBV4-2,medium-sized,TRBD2,TGTGCCAGCAGCCAAGATGGGACTACCACCGGGGAGCTGTTTTTT,CASSQDGTTTGELFF
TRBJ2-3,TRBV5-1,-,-,TGCGCCAGCAGCTTGGGAAGCACAGATACGCAGTATTTT,CASSLGSTDTQYF
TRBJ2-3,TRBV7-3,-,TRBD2,TGTGCCAGCAGCTTAACTTTTATGGGACTAGGGAGCACAGATACGCAGTATTTT,CASSLTFMGLGSTDTQYF
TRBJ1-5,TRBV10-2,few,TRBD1,TGCGCCAGCAGAAGCCAGGGGGTAGGTCAGCCCCAGCATTTT,CASRSQGVGQPQHF
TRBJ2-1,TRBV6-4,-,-,TGTGCCAGCAGTGTCGAGGCTGACAATGAGCAGTTCTTC,CASSVEADNEQFF
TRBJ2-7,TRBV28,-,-,TGTGCCAGCAGTTTACTGGAGGGCCTGGGGGAGCAGTACTTC,CASSLLEGLGEQYF
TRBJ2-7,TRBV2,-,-,TGTGCCAGCAGTGAACGACGTCCCTACGAGCAGTACTTC,CASSERRPYEQYF
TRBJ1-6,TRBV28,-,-,TGTGCCAGCGGAGGGGAGGGGACCCTCCACTTT,CASGGEGTLHF
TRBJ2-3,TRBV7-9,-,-,TGTGCCAGCAGGCATGTTTTGGGGGGCCCCACAGATACGCAGTATTTT,CASRHVLGGPTDTQYF
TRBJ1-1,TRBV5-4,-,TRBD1,TGTGCCAGCAGCGGGGACAGGAACACTGAAGCTTTCTTT,CASSGDRNTEAFF
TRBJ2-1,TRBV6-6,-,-,TGTGCCAGCAGTTACTTTGGACATGGACCCTACAATGAGCAGTTCTTC,CASSYFGHGPYNEQFF
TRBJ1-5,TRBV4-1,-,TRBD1,TGCGCCAGCAGCCAAGGGCTGCGGGCAGGGGGCTTGGGCAATCAGCCCCAGCATTTT,CASSQGLRAGGLGNQPQHF
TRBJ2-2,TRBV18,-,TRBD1,TGTGCCAGCTCGACGGGACAGGTGAACACCGGGGAGCTGTTTTTT,CASSTGQVNTGELFF
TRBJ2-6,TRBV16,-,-,TGTGCCAGCAGCCAATTGAGTGGGGCCAACGTCCTGACTTTC,CASSQLSGANVLTF
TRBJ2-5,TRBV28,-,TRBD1,TGTGCCAGCAGTTTATTGGGACAGGGGGTGGAGACCCAGTACTTC,CASSLLGQGVETQYF
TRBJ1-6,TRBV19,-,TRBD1,TGTGCCAGTAGTATGCCCCGGGACAGAAATTCACCCCTCCACTTT,CASSMPRDRNSPLHF
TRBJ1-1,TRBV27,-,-,TGTGCCAGCAGCCCATCGAGGTTGGGACTTCGGATAGACACTGAAGCTTTCTTT,CASSPSRLGLRIDTEAFF
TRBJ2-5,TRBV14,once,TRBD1,TGTGCCAGCAGCCAAGAAGGGACAGCCGGGGAGACCCAGTACTTC,CASSQEGTAGETQYF
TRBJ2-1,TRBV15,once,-,TGTGCCACCAGCACATGGGGGGGGGCGGATGAGCAGTTCTTC,CATSTWGGADEQFF
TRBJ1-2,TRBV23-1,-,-,TGCGCCAGCAGTCAATCAAGACGGTGGGGGACATCAGGGACGGGCTATGGCTACACCTTC,CASSQSRRWGTSGTGYGYTF
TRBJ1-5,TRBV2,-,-,TGTGCCAGCAGTGCTCTGATAGGCGCTCAGCCCCAGCATTTT,CASSALIGAQPQHF
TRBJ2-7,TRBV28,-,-,TGTGCCAGCAGTTTATTCGGGGTAGGCAGTGCGTACGAGCAGTACTTC,CASSLFGVGSAYEQYF
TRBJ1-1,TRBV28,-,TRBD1,TGTGCCAGCAGCCGGTCCCGGGACAGGGTGGCTTTCTTT,CASSRSRDRVAFF
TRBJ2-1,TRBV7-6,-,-,TGTGCCAGCAGCCGCGATAATGGGCTGCAATACAATGAGCAGTTCTTC,CASSRDNGLQYNEQFF
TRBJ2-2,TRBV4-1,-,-,TGCGCCAGCAGCCAAGATGGCAGCGGAGCCAACACCGGGGAGCTGTTTTTT,CASSQDGSGANTGELFF
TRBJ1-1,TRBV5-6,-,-,TGTGCCAGCAGCTTGGTTGGGGTTGCTGAAGCTTTCTTT,CASSLVGVAEAFF
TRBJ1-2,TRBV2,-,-,TGTGCCAGCAGTGAATATGGCAGGGTGAAGGACACCTTC,CASSEYGRVKDTF
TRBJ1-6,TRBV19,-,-,TGTGCCAGTAGTATCAACGGGGGTGCCTATAATTCACCCCTCCACTTT,CASSINGGAYNSPLHF
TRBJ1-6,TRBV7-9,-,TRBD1,TGTGCCAGCAGCCTAGAGGGACAGGGTAATTCACCCCTCCACTTT,CASSLEGQGNSPLHF
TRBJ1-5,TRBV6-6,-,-,TGTGCCAGCAGTTTTGGGACCGAAGATCAGCCCCAGCATTTT,CASSFGTEDQPQHF
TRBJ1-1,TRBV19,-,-,TGTGCCAGTAGTCCGTCAGGGGCCCTCAGGGCTGAAGCTTTCTTT,CASSPSGALRAEAFF
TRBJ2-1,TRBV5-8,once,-,TGTGCCAGCAGTGGCGCCAGGGCCTACAATGAGCAGTTCTTC,CASSGARAYNEQFF
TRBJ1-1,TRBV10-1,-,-,TGCGCCAGCAGTGAGACGGGGGGGACCAACACTGAAGCTTTCTTT,CASSETGGTNTEAFF
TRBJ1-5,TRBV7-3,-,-,TGTGCCAGCAGCTACACCGACAGTAGCAATCAGCCCCAGCATTTT,CASSYTDSSNQPQHF
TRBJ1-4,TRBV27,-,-,TGTGCCAGCAGTTTAATGGTCTCCCCAAGCGAAAAACTGTTTTTT,CASSLMVSPSEKLFF
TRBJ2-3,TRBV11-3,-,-,TGTGCCAGCAGCTTAGATACGGGAGCTGGTACAGATACGCAGTATTTT,CASSLDTGAGTDTQYF
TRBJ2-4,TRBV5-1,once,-,TGCGCCAGCATCCTTGGCCATTACAAAAACATTCAGTACTTC,CASILGHYKNIQYF
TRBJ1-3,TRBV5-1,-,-,TGCGCCAGCAGCCCCTTCGGAAACACCATATATTTT,CASSPFGNTIYF
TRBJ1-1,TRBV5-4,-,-,TGTGCCAGCAGAGGGGAGGGAATAGGGGGAGCTTTCTTT,CASRGEGIGGAFF
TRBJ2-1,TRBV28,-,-,TGTGCCAGCAGTTTGAGGGTAGTGAATGAGCAGTTCTTC,CASSLRVVNEQFF
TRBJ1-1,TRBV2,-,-,TGTGCCAGCGGAACAGCCAGTATTAACACTGAAGCTTTCTTT,CASGTASINTEAFF
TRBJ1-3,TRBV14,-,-,TGTGCCAGCAGCCAAGCAAGCATACCCCCCATATATTTT,CASSQASIPPIYF
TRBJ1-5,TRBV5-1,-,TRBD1,TGCGCCAGCAGCCCTGGGACAGGGTTAATCAAGTCCCAGCATTTT,CASSPGTGLIKSQHF
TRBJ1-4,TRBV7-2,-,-,TGTGCCAGCAGCTTAATAGATGCTGGGGGTTTGGGTGAAAAACTGTTTTTT,CASSLIDAGGLGEKLFF
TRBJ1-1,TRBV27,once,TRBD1,TGTGCCAGCAGTCCAAGGACAGGGTGGGGGAACACTGAAGCTTTCTTT,CASSPRTGWGNTEAFF
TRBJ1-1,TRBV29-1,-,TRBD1,TGCAGCGTAGTGACAGGGGGCCAACCATACAACACTGAAGCTTTCTTT,CSVVTGGQPYNTEAFF
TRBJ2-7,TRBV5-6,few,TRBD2,TGTGCCAGCAGCTTTGTCAGTAGACTAGCCGAGCAGTACTTC,CASSFVSRLAEQYF
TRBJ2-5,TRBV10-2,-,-,TGCGCCAGCAGTCAGACAGGAGAGACCCAGTACTTC,CASSQTGETQYF
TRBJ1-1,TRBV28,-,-,TGTGCCAGCAGTTTAGGAGGGGGGAAGAACACTGAAGCTTTCTTT,CASSLGGGKNTEAFF
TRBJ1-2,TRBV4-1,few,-,TGCGCCAGCAGCCAATCGGCGGGTGGCTACACCTTC,CASSQSAGGYTF
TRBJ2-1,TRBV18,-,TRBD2,TGTGCCAGCTCACCGACCACTAGCGGCAATGAGCAGTTCTTC,CASSPTTSGNEQFF
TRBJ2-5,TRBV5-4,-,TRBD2,TGTGCCAGCGGACTAGCGGGTGTCCAAGAGACCCAGTACTTC,CASGLAGVQETQYF
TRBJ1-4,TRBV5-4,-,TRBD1,TGTGCCAGCAGCGCCGACAGGGGGATAAATGAAAAACTGTTTTTT,CASSADRGINEKLFF
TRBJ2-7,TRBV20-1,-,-,TGCAGTGCTACCCATAGTGACGAGCAGTACTTC,CSATHSDEQYF
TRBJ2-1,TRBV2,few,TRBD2,TGTGCCAGCATGGGGACTAGCGGGAGAATCTCGCAGTTCTTC,CASMGTSGRISQFF
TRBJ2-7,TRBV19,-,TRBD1,TGTGCCAGTAGTATATGGCTGGACAGGGCACACTACGAGCAGTACTTC,CASSIWLDRAHYEQYF